This paragraph reports one T cell receptor beta chain. These data are taken from a study of cytomegalovirus exposure and HLA in healthy donors. CDR1 is SGHRS, CDR2 YFSETQ, per germline. This CDR3 contains 16 residues. This PCR relied on a set of 60 Vbeta primers and 13 Jbeta primers. Generated by immunoSEQ multiplex PCR, the TCRdb table keeps only in-frame clones and is missing some. This sample has 130,000 or so clones, with about 74% found just once. The chain uses TRBV5-1 and TRBJ2-5; TRBD2 agrees at 14 bases. The J call may be wrong; the DNA end is better matched by TRBJ2-7. The sequence was collected from an older woman in good health and CMV-seronegative. What was sequenced was PBMCs. CDR3 DNA: TGCGCCAGCAGCTTGCCCGGGACTAGCGGGAGCTACGAGCAGTACTTC. Translated, it gives CASSLPGTSGSYEQYF.